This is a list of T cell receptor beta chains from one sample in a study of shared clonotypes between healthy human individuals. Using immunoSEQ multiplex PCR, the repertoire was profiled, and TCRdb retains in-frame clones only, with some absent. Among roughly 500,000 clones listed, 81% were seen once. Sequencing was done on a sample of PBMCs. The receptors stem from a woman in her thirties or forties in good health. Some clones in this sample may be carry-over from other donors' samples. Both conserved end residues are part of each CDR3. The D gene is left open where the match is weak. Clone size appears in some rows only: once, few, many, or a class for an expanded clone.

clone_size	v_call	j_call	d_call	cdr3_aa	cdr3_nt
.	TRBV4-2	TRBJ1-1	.	CASSRGLLNTEAFF	TGTGCCAGCAGCCGCGGCCTACTGAACACTGAAGCTTTCTTT
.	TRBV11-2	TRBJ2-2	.	CASSLASHRNTGELFF	TGTGCCAGCAGCTTAGCGAGCCACAGGAACACCGGGGAGCTGTTTTTT
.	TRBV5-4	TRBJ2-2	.	CASSRESGELFF	TGTGCCAGCAGCCGGGAGTCCGGGGAGCTGTTTTTT
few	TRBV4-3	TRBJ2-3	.	CASSQDGRATDTQYF	TGCGCCAGCAGCCAAGATGGCAGGGCCACAGATACGCAGTATTTT
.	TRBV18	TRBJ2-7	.	CASSPITTGEQYF	TGTGCCAGCTCACCGATAACCACAGGAGAGCAGTACTTC
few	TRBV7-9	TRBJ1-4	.	CASSFWGARDEKLFF	TGTGCCAGCAGCTTCTGGGGGGCGCGGGATGAAAAACTGTTTTTT
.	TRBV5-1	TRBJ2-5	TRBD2	CASSWGLAAFETQYF	TGCGCCAGCAGCTGGGGACTAGCGGCATTCGAGACCCAGTACTTC
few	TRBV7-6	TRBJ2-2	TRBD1	CASRLQGVGGTGELFF	TGTGCCAGCAGGCTACAGGGGGTTGGTGGCACCGGGGAGCTGTTTTTT
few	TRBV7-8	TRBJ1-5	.	CASSPFNQPQHF	TGTGCCAGCAGCCCGTTTAATCAGCCCCAGCATTTT
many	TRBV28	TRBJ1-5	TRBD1	CASSRVDRDHQPQHF	TGTGCCAGCAGTCGGGTTGACAGGGACCATCAGCCCCAGCATTTT
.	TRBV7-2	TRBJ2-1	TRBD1	CASSPGTGGWDNEQFF	TGTGCCAGCAGCCCCGGGACAGGGGGATGGGACAATGAGCAGTTCTTC
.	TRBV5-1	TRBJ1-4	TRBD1	CASSLDSQTGRNEKLFF	TGCGCCAGCAGCCTCGACTCCCAGACAGGGCGTAATGAAAAACTGTTTTTT
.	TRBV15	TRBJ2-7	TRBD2	CATSRGSGRYEQYF	TGTGCCACCAGCAGAGGTAGCGGGAGGTACGAGCAGTACTTC
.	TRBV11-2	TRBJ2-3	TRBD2	CASSPGLAGDTQYF	TGTGCCAGCAGCCCTGGACTAGCGGGGGATACGCAGTATTTT
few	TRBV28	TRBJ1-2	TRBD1	CASSRQGVVGGYTF	TGTGCCAGCAGCAGACAGGGGGTAGTCGGTGGCTACACCTTC
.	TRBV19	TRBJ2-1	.	CASSPGYYNEQFF	TGTGCCAGTAGTCCGGGGTATTACAATGAGCAGTTCTTC
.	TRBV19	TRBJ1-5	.	CASSKRDGNQPQHF	TGTGCCAGTAGTAAAAGGGACGGAAATCAGCCCCAGCATTTT
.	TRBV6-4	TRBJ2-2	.	CASSATRNTGELFF	TGTGCCAGCAGTGCTACAAGGAACACCGGGGAGCTGTTTTTT
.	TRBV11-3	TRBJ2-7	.	CASSLGLADTAHEQYF	TGTGCCAGCAGCTTAGGTCTGGCGGATACTGCCCACGAGCAGTACTTC
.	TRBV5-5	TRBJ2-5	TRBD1	CASSLRQGLGETQYF	TGTGCCAGCAGCCTCCGACAGGGGTTGGGAGAGACCCAGTACTTC